This T cell receptor beta chain was recovered during a study of shared T cell receptors in the human thymus. Repertoires were generated with immunoSEQ multiplex PCR, while TCRdb's copy carries only in-frame clones and drops some. This repertoire shows approximately 730,000 clones, 75% to 90% found once; its top ten account for under 0.012%. The CDR3 has 17 residues. V gave up 3 bases and J gave up 5 bases; unmatched junction bases: 12. The germline V gene encodes CDR1 LNHDA and CDR2 SQIVND (reference sequence). The data were also submitted as part of a second study, on human thymus T cells.

Sequenced: thymocytes. The gene calls are TRBV19 and TRBJ1-5; 8 bases are shared with TRBD1. The TCR was taken from a girl less than two years old with a congenital heart defect. The CDR3 is CASSINGPRGLDQPQHF. CDR3 nucleotide sequence: TGTGCCAGTAGTATTAACGGTCCCAGGGGGCTGGATCAGCCCCAGCATTTT. Together with reference TRBV19 and TRBJ1-5, the CDR3 gives the full variable domain: DGGITQSPKYLFRKEGQNVTLSCEQNLNHDAMYWYRQDPGQGLRLIYYSQIVNDFQKGDIAEGYSVSREKKESFPLTVTSAQKNPTAFYLCASSINGPRGLDQPQHFGDGTRLSIL.